This is a list of T cell receptor beta chains from one sample in a study of CD8+ T cells in alopecia areata. Here immunoSEQ multiplex PCR was the method, and the copy in TCRdb shows in-frame clones only, minus some. The sample comprises 150,000 to 200,000 clones, about three fifths of which are singletons, and about 1.3% rests with the top ten. Sequencing was performed on CD4+ T cells sorted from blood, taken at approximately week 49, from a patient treated with tofacitinib. These TCRs come from a human donor with alopecia areata. Both conserved end residues are part of each CDR3. A D gene is named only where the DNA matches it firmly. Clone size is stated in some rows and not others, as once, few, many or a class when expanded.

D	V	size	J	CDR3	DNA
-	TRBV7-2	once	TRBJ1-4	CASSKTAPNEKLFF	TGTGCCAGCAGCAAGACAGCACCTAATGAAAAACTGTTTTTT
TRBD1	TRBV19	-	TRBJ2-1	CASRGTGYNEQFF	TGTGCCAGTCGCGGGACAGGTTATAATGAGCAGTTCTTC
TRBD1	TRBV7-2	-	TRBJ2-4	CASSSRDRALKNIQYF	TGTGCCAGCAGCTCCCGGGACAGGGCTCTCAAAAACATTCAGTACTTC
-	TRBV7-2	-	TRBJ2-3	CASSLGDPNTQYF	TGTGCCAGCAGCTTAGGTGATCCCAATACGCAGTATTTT
-	TRBV27	-	TRBJ2-5	CASSSLKGVRLETQYF	TGTGCCAGCAGTTCCCTTAAGGGGGTACGGCTTGAGACCCAGTACTTC
-	TRBV20-1	few	TRBJ1-1	CSPRDTEAFF	TGCAGTCCTAGGGACACTGAAGCTTTCTTT
-	TRBV30	-	TRBJ2-5	CAWSVGYQETQYF	TGTGCCTGGAGTGTAGGGTACCAAGAGACCCAGTACTTC
-	TRBV20-1	-	TRBJ2-3	CSARRDTQYF	TGCAGTGCTAGGAGGGATACGCAGTATTTT
-	TRBV29-1	-	TRBJ1-1	CSASGQPNTEAFF	TGCAGCGCATCGGGACAACCGAACACTGAAGCTTTCTTT
-	TRBV27	-	TRBJ1-4	CASSLQRVNEKLFF	TGTGCCAGCAGTTTACAGAGGGTTAATGAAAAACTGTTTTTT
-	TRBV29-1	-	TRBJ2-1	CSVEGVDLSSSVIYEQFF	TGCAGCGTTGAAGGGGTTGATTTAAGCTCCAGCGTAATTTATGAGCAGTTCTTC
-	TRBV5-6	few	TRBJ2-3	CASSLGDTQYF	TGTGCCAGCAGCTTGGGCGATACGCAGTATTTT
-	TRBV10-3	few	TRBJ1-2	CAISESARDYGYTF	TGTGCCATCAGTGAGTCCGCCAGGGACTATGGCTACACCTTC
TRBD1	TRBV29-1	-	TRBJ1-2	CSVEAGQGYGYTF	TGCAGCGTTGAAGCTGGACAGGGTTATGGCTACACCTTC
-	TRBV4-3	many	TRBJ2-4	CASSQDRNIQYF	TGCGCCAGCAGCCAAGATAGAAACATTCAGTACTTC
-	TRBV6-5	-	TRBJ1-6	CASRLDRRGVSPLHF	TGTGCCAGCAGACTCGACAGGAGAGGCGTTTCACCCCTCCACTTT
-	TRBV6-5	-	TRBJ1-2	CASRTETNYGYTF	TGTGCCAGCAGGACAGAAACTAACTATGGCTACACCTTC
-	TRBV25-1	-	TRBJ2-7	CASSELDFDFIHEQYF	TGTGCCAGCAGTGAGCTGGACTTCGACTTCATCCACGAGCAGTACTTC
-	TRBV2	few	TRBJ1-4	CASSRQVREKLFF	TGTGCCAGCAGTCGACAGGTCAGAGAAAAACTGTTTTTT
-	TRBV30	-	TRBJ2-3	CAWTAGSTDTQYF	TGTGCCTGGACGGCTGGGAGCACAGATACGCAGTATTTT
-	TRBV5-6	-	TRBJ2-7	CASSFSEEQYF	TGTGCCAGCAGCTTCAGTGAAGAGCAGTACTTC
-	TRBV29-1	-	TRBJ1-2	CSGGSPLFGYTF	TGCAGCGGCGGTTCCCCACTATTTGGCTACACCTTC
-	TRBV19	-	TRBJ1-1	CASRRVGGTEAFF	TGTGCCAGTAGGAGGGTAGGGGGCACTGAAGCTTTCTTT
-	TRBV4-3	once	TRBJ1-2	CASSQERINYGYTF	TGCGCCAGCAGCCAAGAAAGGATCAACTATGGCTACACCTTC
TRBD2	TRBV29-1	-	TRBJ2-5	CSVDTRLAGASGETQYF	TGCAGCGTTGACACCCGGCTAGCGGGGGCTAGCGGGGAGACCCAGTACTTC
TRBD2	TRBV28	-	TRBJ2-5	CASGAGGPETQYF	TGTGCCAGCGGAGCGGGGGGCCCAGAGACCCAGTACTTC
TRBD1	TRBV2	-	TRBJ2-2	CASSTGGQGTGELFF	TGTGCCAGCAGTACCGGGGGACAGGGCACCGGGGAGCTGTTTTTT
TRBD2	TRBV5-1	-	TRBJ2-7	CASSQSGTSGGDEQYF	TGCGCCAGCAGCCAGTCCGGGACTAGCGGGGGAGACGAGCAGTACTTC
TRBD2	TRBV5-1	-	TRBJ2-7	CASSLRTSGGYEQYF	TGCGCCAGCAGCTTAAGGACTAGCGGGGGCTACGAGCAGTACTTC
TRBD1	TRBV18	-	TRBJ1-2	CASSPLTGSELYGYTF	TGTGCCAGCTCACCCTTGACAGGGTCGGAGCTTTATGGCTACACCTTC
-	TRBV20-1	-	TRBJ1-1	CSATFTEAFF	TGCAGTGCTACCTTTACTGAAGCTTTCTTT
-	TRBV5-1	-	TRBJ1-2	CASSFYSSDGYTF	TGCGCCAGCAGCTTTTACAGTTCGGATGGCTACACCTTC
TRBD1	TRBV7-7	-	TRBJ1-6	CASSRDRASPLHF	TGTGCCAGCAGCCGGGACAGGGCTTCACCCCTCCACTTT
TRBD1	TRBV5-6	-	TRBJ2-2	CASSLPGQGDLSGELFF	TGTGCCAGCAGCTTGCCCGGGCAGGGGGACCTGAGCGGGGAGCTGTTTTTT
TRBD1	TRBV11-2	-	TRBJ2-3	CASSLGLYRGLTDTQYF	TGTGCCAGCAGCTTAGGTCTGTACAGGGGGCTGACAGATACGCAGTATTTT
TRBD1	TRBV30	once	TRBJ2-7	CAWQTTSGGADEQYF	TGTGCCTGGCAGACCACCTCAGGGGGCGCGGACGAGCAGTACTTC
-	TRBV7-2	once	TRBJ1-6	CASSPEAAVDSPLHF	TGTGCCAGCAGCCCCGAGGCTGCTGTGGATTCACCCCTCCACTTT
-	TRBV30	-	TRBJ1-2	CAWTQDLGYGYTF	TGTGCCTGGACCCAGGACCTCGGTTATGGCTACACCTTC
-	TRBV30	-	TRBJ1-2	CAWSGVANYGYTF	TGTGCCTGGAGTGGGGTAGCTAACTATGGCTACACCTTC
-	TRBV6-5	-	TRBJ2-2	CASKDPNTGELFF	TGTGCCAGCAAAGATCCGAACACCGGGGAGCTGTTTTTT
TRBD1	TRBV9	-	TRBJ1-2	CASSPRDRDGYTF	TGTGCCAGCAGCCCGAGGGACAGGGACGGCTACACCTTC
-	TRBV2	-	TRBJ2-1	CASSEGGTVEQFF	TGTGCCAGCAGTGAAGGGGGGACTGTTGAGCAGTTCTTC
-	TRBV19	-	TRBJ1-6	CASSIVGGNSPLHF	TGTGCCAGTAGTATTGTTGGGGGTAATTCACCCCTCCACTTT
TRBD2	TRBV7-2	few	TRBJ2-1	CASSVTSGGYNEQFF	TGTGCCAGCAGTGTTACTAGCGGGGGCTACAATGAGCAGTTCTTC
TRBD1	TRBV29-1	-	TRBJ1-2	CSVGQGLTYGYTF	TGCAGCGTTGGACAGGGGCTCACCTATGGCTACACCTTC
-	TRBV30	-	TRBJ1-6	CAWSGQANSPLHF	TGTGCCTGGAGTGGACAGGCTAATTCACCCCTCCACTTT
-	TRBV29-1	few	TRBJ2-5	CSALPPKGVKTQYF	TGCAGCGCTCTCCCTCCGAAGGGTGTGAAGACCCAGTACTTC
TRBD2	TRBV15	-	TRBJ2-3	CATSRGGAGGTDTQYF	TGTGCCACCAGCAGAGGGGGAGCGGGGGGCACAGATACGCAGTATTTT
-	TRBV18	-	TRBJ2-7	CASSPGQLHSYEQYF	TGTGCCAGCTCACCGGGGCAGCTTCACTCCTACGAGCAGTACTTC
TRBD1	TRBV7-2	-	TRBJ2-6	CASSGTGVPGANVLTF	TGTGCCAGCAGCGGGACAGGGGTCCCTGGGGCCAACGTCCTGACTTTC
TRBD2	TRBV29-1	-	TRBJ2-7	CSAGPGLAGGEQYF	TGCAGCGCAGGACCGGGACTAGCGGGGGGCGAGCAGTACTTC
-	TRBV7-8	-	TRBJ2-3	CASSPRGRGPTDTQYF	TGTGCCAGCAGCCCGAGAGGCAGGGGACCAACAGATACGCAGTATTTT
-	TRBV30	-	TRBJ1-3	CACRDGNTIYF	TGTGCCTGCCGGGATGGAAACACCATATATTTT
-	TRBV9	-	TRBJ2-7	CASSPQGTEYEQYF	TGTGCCAGCAGCCCCCAGGGAACGGAGTACGAGCAGTACTTC
-	TRBV2	-	TRBJ2-3	CASNAAARADTQYF	TGTGCCAGCAATGCGGCTGCCCGGGCAGATACGCAGTATTTT
-	TRBV10-1	-	TRBJ2-3	CASSEENTQYF	TGCGCCAGCAGTGAGGAGAATACGCAGTATTTT
TRBD1	TRBV28	few	TRBJ1-4	CASSLIGQGREKLFF	TGTGCCAGCAGTTTAATAGGACAGGGCCGGGAAAAACTGTTTTTT